What follows are 23 T cell receptor beta chains derived from one specimen sequenced in a study of beta chain features in type 1 diabetes. Sequenced material consisted of expressed TCRB transcripts (all of the isolated RNA was reverse transcribed). Assay: immunoSEQ multiplex PCR; the TCRdb copy retains only in-frame clones and omits some. The sample carries hundreds of thousands of clones, over 7.5% recorded once. Material for sequencing was naive CD4+ T cells from blood. The receptors originated from a woman aged 18-29 years in good health.

This clone appeared a few times. The V call is TRBV12-5, the J call TRBJ2-1; 11 positions agree with TRBD2. CDR1 LGHNT and CDR2 FRNRAP come from the germline V gene. V lost 6 bases to trimming and J lost 2 bases; unmatched junction nucleotides: 6. The CDR3 extends over 16 amino acids. CDR3 in amino acids: CASGLIAGGTYNEQFF. Written as DNA, the CDR3 is TGTGCTAGTGGACTAATAGCGGGGGGGACCTACAATGAGCAGTTCTTC.

This clone was picked up a small number of times. This sequence joins TRBV5-1 and TRBJ2-7; TRBD2 aligns across 9 bases. The germline V gene encodes CDR1 SGHRS and CDR2 YFSETQ. The CDR3 is made up of 15 amino acids. V lost 1 base to trimming and J lost 3 bases; unmatched junction nucleotides: 5. The CDR3 coding sequence is TGCGCCAGCAGCTTGTCAGGACTAGCGTTCTACGAGCAGTACTTC. Translating gives CASSLSGLAFYEQYF.

The chain combines TRBV7-2 with TRBJ1-1; D might be TRBD1 (5 bases). The CDR3 is made up of 14 amino acids. V shed 2 bases and J shed 1 base, with 8 bases lying between them. Germline V CDR1 and CDR2: SGHTA, FQGNSA. CDR3 amino acids: CASSLRQGNTEAFF. The CDR3 region has the DNA TGTGCCAGCAGCTTAAGGCAGGGGAACACTGAAGCTTTCTTT. The full variable domain, with the rest looked up from reference TRBV7-2 and TRBJ1-1, is GAGVSQSPSNKVTEKGKDVELRCDPISGHTALYWYRQSLGQGLEFLIYFQGNSAPDKSGLPSDRFSAERTGGSVSTLTIQRTQQEDSAVYLCASSLRQGNTEAFFGQGTRLTVV.

The V call is TRBV25-1, the J call TRBJ1-1; 8 nucleotides match TRBD1. Losses at the gene ends were 2 bases for V and 5 bases for J; bases not matched to a gene: 13. The CDR3 loop spans 17 amino acids. Germline CDR1 and CDR2: MGHDK and SYGVNS. As DNA, the CDR3 is TGTGCCAGCAGTGAAGGTGTTGCTGGCAGGGGGCGGACTGAAGCTTTCTTT. Protein product: CASSEGVAGRGRTEAFF.

This clone was seen only a few times. The rearrangement joins TRBV13 to TRBJ1-6; 10 positions agree with TRBD1. Germline V lookup: CDR1 PRHDT, CDR2 FYEKMQ (reference sequence). The CDR3 has 17 residues. The V gene end was trimmed by 1 base and the J gene end by 7 bases; junction bases not matched to a gene: 7. CDR3 DNA: TGTGCCAGCAGCTTAGCTTTTGGGACAGGGGACAATTCACCCCTCCACTTT. Residues: CASSLAFGTGDNSPLHF.

This clone was counted a few times. V is TRBV5-4 and J is TRBJ2-3, with TRBD2 matching over 9 bases. CDR3 length equals 15 residues. CDR1 is SGHNT and CDR2 is YYREEE in the germline V gene (reference sequence). Germline trimming cut 4 bases from V and 6 bases from J; bases unmatched to any gene: 9. The CDR3 loop is CASSQIAGEFDTQYF. CDR3 sequence (DNA): TGTGCCAGCAGCCAGATAGCGGGAGAATTTGATACGCAGTATTTT.

This clone has only a few counts. CDR3 nucleotides: TGTGCCAGCAGTGAATCGGGGGGAGCTGCAGATACGCAGTATTTT. Protein product: CASSESGGAADTQYF. This chain joins TRBV6-1 and TRBJ2-3, with 7 bases aligning to TRBD2. With 2 bases clipped from V and 4 bases from J, the junction kept 6 bases outside the gene matches. This CDR3 contains 15 residues. Per germline, CDR1 MNHNS and CDR2 SASEGT.

This clone has more than one count but fewer than ten. The chain carries TRBV29-1 and TRBJ1-1, with a tentative D call TRBD1 (5 bases). Between the trimmed V and J ends, which lost 7 bases and 4 bases, there was a span of 16 bases. The CDR3 loop spans 13 amino acids. Germline assignment: CDR1 SQVTM and CDR2 ANQGSEA. The CDR3 loop is CSGGVLTSTEAFF. The CDR3 nucleotides are TGCAGCGGGGGGGTTCTGACAAGCACTGAAGCTTTCTTT.

This clone was observed a handful of times. Different DNA sequences within this sample yield the same CDR3. The chain couples TRBV7-9 to TRBJ1-1; D gene uncertain. V was clipped by 1 base and J by 1 base, with 7 bases between them. In germline, CDR1 is SEHNR, CDR2 FQNEAQ (reference sequence). The CDR3 totals 14 residues. The CDR3 region is CASSLERGNTEAFF. In DNA, the CDR3 is TGTGCCAGCAGCTTAGAACGGGGGAACACTGAAGCTTTCTTT. The whole variable domain, filled in from reference TRBV7-9 and TRBJ1-1, reads DTGVSQNPRHKITKRGQNVTFRCDPISEHNRLYWYRQTLGQGPEFLTYFQNEAQLEKSRLLSDRFSAERPKGSFSTLEIQRTEQGDSAMYLCASSLERGNTEAFFGQGTRLTVV.

This clone was counted a few times. The chain joins TRBV4-2 to TRBJ1-1, with a tentative D call TRBD1 (6 bases). Trimming removed 1 base at V and 1 base at J, with 13 bases between. The germline V gene has CDR1 LGHNA and CDR2 YNFKEQ. The length of the CDR3 is 16 residues. CDR3 DNA sequence: TGTGCCAGCAGCCAAGCCACAGGGTTGGGGAACACTGAAGCTTTCTTT. Translated, it gives CASSQATGLGNTEAFF.

This sequence joins TRBV2 and TRBJ2-3, with TRBD2 matching over 8 bases. The germline V gene has CDR1 SNHLY and CDR2 FYNNEI. J gave up 2 bases and V 5 bases, and 12 bases lay outside the gene matches. The CDR3 extends over 17 amino acids. Here the CDR3 DNA reads TGTGCCAGCAGTCCCCGTGGTAGCGGGGTCCACACAGATACGCAGTATTTT. Encoded protein: CASSPRGSGVHTDTQYF.

This clone was detected only a few times. The chain is built from TRBV28 and TRBJ1-4; D may be TRBD1 (6 bases). The germline V gene has CDR1 MDHEN and CDR2 SYDVKM. This CDR3 is built from 15 residues. Trimming pared 8 bases from V and 5 bases from J, leaving 18 bases between. The CDR3 DNA sequence: TGTGCCAGCTGGGGGCACGGGGGGTGGAATGAAAAACTGTTTTTT. Translating gives CASWGHGGWNEKLFF.

This clone was found a few times. The chain recombines TRBV27 with TRBJ2-1; 8 bases are a match to TRBD1. This CDR3 spans 16 amino acids. Germline CDR1 is MNHEY and CDR2 is SMNVEV (reference sequence). The V gene end was trimmed by 4 bases and the J gene end by 7 bases; junction bases not matched to a gene: 12. The CDR3 spells CASSSLQGAFSNEQFF. The CDR3 nucleotides read TGTGCCAGCAGTTCTCTTCAGGGGGCTTTTTCGAATGAGCAGTTCTTC.

This clone was detected a few times. This chain uses TRBV11-2 with TRBJ2-3, with D perhaps TRBD1 (7 bases). Germline-derived CDR1 and CDR2 are SGHAT and FQNNGV. The length of the CDR3 is 15 residues. Trimming left V 3 bases short and J 4 bases short, with 14 bases between. CDR3 sequence: CASSFGTVAADTQYF. For the CDR3, the DNA is TGTGCCAGCAGCTTCGGGACAGTAGCGGCAGATACGCAGTATTTT.

This clone was seen a few times. CDR3 nucleotide sequence: TGCAGCGCCGGACAGGGGGATAATTCACCCCTCCACTTT. Translated, it gives CSAGQGDNSPLHF. The rearrangement uses TRBV29-1 and TRBJ1-6, with 10 nucleotides matching TRBD1. Germline CDR1 is SQVTM and CDR2 is ANQGSEA. The V and J ends lost 7 bases and 5 bases, in that order; junction bases with no gene match: 2. This CDR3 region has 13 residues.

This sequence joins TRBV9 and TRBJ1-5, with 8 nucleotides matching TRBD1. Germline V CDR1 and CDR2: SGDLS, YYNGEE. V shed 3 bases, J shed 3 bases, and the junction held 5 bases outside the gene matches. This CDR3 region has 15 residues. CDR3 bases: TGTGCCAGCAGCGCCCGGGACAGGATCAATCAGCCCCAGCATTTT. The encoded protein is CASSARDRINQPQHF. Together with reference TRBV9 and TRBJ1-5, the CDR3 gives the full variable domain: DSGVTQTPKHLITATGQRVTLRCSPRSGDLSVYWYQQSLDQGLQFLIQYYNGEERAKGNILERFSAQQFPDLHSELNLSSLELGDSALYFCASSARDRINQPQHFGDGTRLSIL.

The J gene is TRBJ2-7, the V gene TRBV10-1, with TRBD1 as a possible D gene (6 bases). The CDR3 consists of 13 residues. Trimming pared 2 bases from V and 6 bases from J, leaving 11 bases between. Germline V gene sequence: CDR1 WNHNN, CDR2 SYGVQD (reference sequence). The CDR3 loop reads CASSELRGGEQYF. The DNA for the CDR3 is TGCGCCAGCAGTGAGCTCAGGGGCGGCGAGCAGTACTTC.

In its sample, this clone was seen a few times. V gene TRBV16 combines with J gene TRBJ1-1; D gene uncertain. This CDR3 has 15 amino acids. Trimming removed 7 bases from V and 3 bases from J, with 18 bases in between. Germline V gives CDR1 KGHSY, CDR2 FQNENV. CDR3 region: CASKKTDPRDTEAFF. Here the CDR3 DNA reads TGTGCCAGCAAGAAGACCGACCCGAGGGACACTGAAGCTTTCTTT.

This chain joins TRBV2 and TRBJ2-5, with 7 bases that match TRBD1. Trimming cost V 5 bases and J 2 bases; bases outside gene matches: 5. The CDR3 is 14 residues long. Germline CDR1 is SNHLY and CDR2 is FYNNEI. Written as DNA, the CDR3 is TGTGCCAGCAGTTACACAGGGGTTCAAGAGACCCAGTACTTC. The encoded protein is CASSYTGVQETQYF.

This clone was picked up a small number of times. V is TRBV18 and J is TRBJ2-7; D remains ambiguous. Germline V gene data show CDR1 as KGHSH and CDR2 as LQKENI. Between the trimmed V and J ends, which lost 3 bases and 3 bases, there was a span of 15 bases. This CDR3 spans 15 amino acids. CDR3 coding DNA: TGTGCCAGCTCACCCCCGCGACGGAGTAGCTACGAGCAGTACTTC. Translated, it gives CASSPPRRSSYEQYF.

This clone has a handful of counts. The chain uses TRBV30 and TRBJ1-4, with D perhaps TRBD1 (6 bases). Germline V gene lookup returns CDR1 GTSNPN and CDR2 SVGIG (reference sequence). This CDR3 is built from 14 residues. The ends were cut back, 1 base at V and 8 bases at J, with 14 bases in the middle. CDR3 sequence reads: CAWSEGRGEEKLFF. In DNA form, the CDR3 reads TGTGCCTGGAGTGAGGGCAGGGGAGAGGAAAAACTGTTTTTT. Full variable domain (remainder filled in from reference TRBV30 and TRBJ1-4): SQTIHQWPATLVQPVGSPLSLECTVEGTSNPNLYWYRQAAGRGLQLLFYSVGIGQISSEVPQNLSASRPQDRQFILSSKKLLLSDSGFYLCAWSEGRGEEKLFFGSGTQLSVL.

The rearrangement uses TRBV19 and TRBJ2-2; 9 bases map to TRBD1. CDR1 is LNHDA and CDR2 is SQIVND in the germline V gene (reference sequence). J was trimmed by 12 bases and V by 5 bases; bases with no gene match: 10. The CDR3 extends over 14 amino acids. The CDR3 is CASSVQGANFKLFF. DNA for the CDR3: TGTGCCAGTAGTGTACAGGGGGCGAATTTTAAGCTGTTTTTT.

The chain joins TRBV6-1 to TRBJ2-1; D is possibly TRBD1 (5 bases). This CDR3 has 15 residues. Germline CDR1 MNHNS, CDR2 SASEGT. V lost 5 bases, J lost 8 bases, and 19 bases lay in between. CDR3 nucleotide sequence: TGTGCCAGCAGTCCCGGGCGAGCTCAGGGCTATGAGCAGTTCTTC. It yields the protein CASSPGRAQGYEQFF.